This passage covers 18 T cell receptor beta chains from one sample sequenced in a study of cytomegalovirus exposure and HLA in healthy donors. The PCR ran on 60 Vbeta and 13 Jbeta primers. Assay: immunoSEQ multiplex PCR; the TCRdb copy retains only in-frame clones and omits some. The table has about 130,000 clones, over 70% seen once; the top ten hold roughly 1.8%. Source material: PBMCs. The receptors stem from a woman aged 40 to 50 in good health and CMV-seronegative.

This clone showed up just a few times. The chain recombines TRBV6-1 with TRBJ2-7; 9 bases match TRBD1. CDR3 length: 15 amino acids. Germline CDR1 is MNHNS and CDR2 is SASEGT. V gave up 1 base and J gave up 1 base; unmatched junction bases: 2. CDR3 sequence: CASSEETGGSYEQYF. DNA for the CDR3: TGTGCCAGCAGTGAAGAGACAGGGGGGTCCTACGAGCAGTACTTC.

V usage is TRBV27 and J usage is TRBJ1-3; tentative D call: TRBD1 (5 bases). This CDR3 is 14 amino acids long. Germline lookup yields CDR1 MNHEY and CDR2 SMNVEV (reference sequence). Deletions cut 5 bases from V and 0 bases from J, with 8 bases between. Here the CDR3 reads CASSNRFSGNTIYF. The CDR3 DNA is TGTGCCAGCAGTAACAGGTTCTCTGGAAACACCATATATTTT.

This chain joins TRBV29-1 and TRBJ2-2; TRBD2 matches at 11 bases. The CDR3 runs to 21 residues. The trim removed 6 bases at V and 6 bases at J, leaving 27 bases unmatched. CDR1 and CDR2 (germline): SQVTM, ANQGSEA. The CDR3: CSVPLMGGQLAGEPLAGELFF. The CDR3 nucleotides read TGCAGCGTGCCCCTAATGGGAGGGCAACTAGCGGGAGAGCCATTGGCCGGGGAGCTGTTTTTT.

CDR3 nucleotide sequence: TGTGCCAGCAGTTCTTCTGGCGGGACCTCCTACGAGCAGTACTTC. Its protein is CASSSSGGTSYEQYF. V and J are TRBV28 and TRBJ2-7, with a weak D call TRBD2 (6 bases). Trimming stripped 4 bases from V and 0 bases from J, with 13 bases between. The CDR3 length is 15 residues. Germline V gives CDR1 MDHEN, CDR2 SYDVKM.

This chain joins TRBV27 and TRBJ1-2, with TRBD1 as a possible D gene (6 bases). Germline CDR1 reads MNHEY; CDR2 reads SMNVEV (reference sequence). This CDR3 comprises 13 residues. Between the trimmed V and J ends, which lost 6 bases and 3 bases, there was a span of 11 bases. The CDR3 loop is CASSPDSYYGYTF. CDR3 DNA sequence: TGTGCCAGCAGCCCGGACAGTTACTATGGCTACACCTTC.

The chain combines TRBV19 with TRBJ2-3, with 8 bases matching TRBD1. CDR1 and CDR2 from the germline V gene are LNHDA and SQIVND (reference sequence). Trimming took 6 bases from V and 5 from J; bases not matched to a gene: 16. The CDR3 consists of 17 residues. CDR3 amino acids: CASRPSTRPGGGDTQYF. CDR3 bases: TGTGCCAGTAGACCATCTACCCGGCCAGGGGGCGGAGATACGCAGTATTTT.

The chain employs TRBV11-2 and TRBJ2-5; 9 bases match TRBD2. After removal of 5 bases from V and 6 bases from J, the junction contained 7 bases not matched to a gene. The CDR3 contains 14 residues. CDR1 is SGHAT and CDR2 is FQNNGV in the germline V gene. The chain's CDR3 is CASSPGLAWKTQYF. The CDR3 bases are TGTGCCAGCAGCCCTGGACTAGCGTGGAAGACCCAGTACTTC. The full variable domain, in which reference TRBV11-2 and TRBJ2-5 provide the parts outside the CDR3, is EAGVAQSPRYKIIEKRQSVAFWCNPISGHATLYWYQQILGQGPKLLIQFQNNGVVDDSQLPKDRFSAERLKGVDSTLKIQPAKLEDSAVYLCASSPGLAWKTQYFGPGTRLLVL.

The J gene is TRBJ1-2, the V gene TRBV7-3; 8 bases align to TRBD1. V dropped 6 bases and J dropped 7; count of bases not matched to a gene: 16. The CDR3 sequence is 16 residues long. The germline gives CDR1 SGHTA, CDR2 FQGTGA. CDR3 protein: CASRLPSTNRGTGYTF. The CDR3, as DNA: TGTGCCAGCAGGTTACCCTCAACGAACAGGGGGACTGGCTACACCTTC.

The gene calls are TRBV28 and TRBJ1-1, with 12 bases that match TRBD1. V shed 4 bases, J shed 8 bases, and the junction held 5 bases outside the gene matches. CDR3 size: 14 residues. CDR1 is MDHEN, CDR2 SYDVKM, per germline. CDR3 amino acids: CASSSPGTGGEAFF. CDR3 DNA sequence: TGTGCCAGCAGTTCCCCCGGGACAGGGGGCGAAGCTTTCTTT.

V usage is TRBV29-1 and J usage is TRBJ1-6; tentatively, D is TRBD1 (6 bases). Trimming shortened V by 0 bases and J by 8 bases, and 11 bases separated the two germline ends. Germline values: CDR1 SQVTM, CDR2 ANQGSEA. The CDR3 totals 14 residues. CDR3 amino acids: CSVEERGRDSPLHF. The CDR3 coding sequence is TGCAGCGTTGAAGAGAGGGGGAGGGATTCACCCCTCCACTTT.

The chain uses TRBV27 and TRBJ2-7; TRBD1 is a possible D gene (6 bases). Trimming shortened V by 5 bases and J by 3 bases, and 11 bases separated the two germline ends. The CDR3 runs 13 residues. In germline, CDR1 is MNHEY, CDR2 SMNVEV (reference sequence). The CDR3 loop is CASSPHRVYEQYF. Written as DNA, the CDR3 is TGTGCCAGCAGTCCCCACAGGGTCTACGAGCAGTACTTC.

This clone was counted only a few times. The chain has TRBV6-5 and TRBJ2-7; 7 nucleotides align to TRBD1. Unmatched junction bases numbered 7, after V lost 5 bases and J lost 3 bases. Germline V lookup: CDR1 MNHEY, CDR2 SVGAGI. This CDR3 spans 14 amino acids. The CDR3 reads CASSTRDSFYEQYF. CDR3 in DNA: TGTGCCAGCAGTACCCGGGACAGCTTCTACGAGCAGTACTTC.

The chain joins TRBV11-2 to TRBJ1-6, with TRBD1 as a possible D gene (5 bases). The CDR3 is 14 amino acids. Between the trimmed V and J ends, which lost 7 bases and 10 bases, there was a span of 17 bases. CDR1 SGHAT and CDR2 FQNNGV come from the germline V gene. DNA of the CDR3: TGTGCCAGCACCTGGGGTCAGGGAAACTCACCCCTCCACTTT. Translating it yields CASTWGQGNSPLHF.

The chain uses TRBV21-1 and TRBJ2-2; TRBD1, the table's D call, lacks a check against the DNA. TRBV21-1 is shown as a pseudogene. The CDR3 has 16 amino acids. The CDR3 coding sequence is TGTGCCAGCAATGACGATGGACAGAGGAACACCGGGGAGCTGTTTTTT. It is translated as CASNDDGQRNTGELFF.

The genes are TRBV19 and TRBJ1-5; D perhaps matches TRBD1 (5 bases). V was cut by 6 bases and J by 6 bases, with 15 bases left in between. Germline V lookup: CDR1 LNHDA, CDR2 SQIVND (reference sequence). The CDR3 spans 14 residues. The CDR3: CASRPGGSGQPQHF. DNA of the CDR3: TGTGCCAGTAGACCGGGGGGGTCGGGTCAGCCCCAGCATTTT.

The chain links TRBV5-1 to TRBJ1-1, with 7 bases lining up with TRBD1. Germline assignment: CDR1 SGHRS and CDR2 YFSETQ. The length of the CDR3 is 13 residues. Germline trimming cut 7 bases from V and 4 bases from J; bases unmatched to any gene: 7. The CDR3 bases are TGCGCCAGCCCAGACAGGGCGGGCACTGAAGCTTTCTTT. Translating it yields CASPDRAGTEAFF.

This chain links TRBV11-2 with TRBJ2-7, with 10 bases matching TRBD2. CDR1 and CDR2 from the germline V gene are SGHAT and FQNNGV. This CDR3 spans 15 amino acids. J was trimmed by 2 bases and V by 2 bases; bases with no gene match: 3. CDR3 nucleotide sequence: TGTGCCAGCAGCTTATCCAGCGGGAGGGCCTACGAGCAGTACTTC. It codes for CASSLSSGRAYEQYF.

This chain's CDR3 is CASSSIPGELTYNEQFF. CDR3 coding DNA: TGTGCCAGCAGTTCCATCCCTGGGGAGCTGACCTACAATGAGCAGTTCTTC. The chain combines TRBV28 with TRBJ2-1, with D possibly matching TRBD2 (5 bases). V gave up 4 bases and J gave up 2 bases, with 18 bases separating them. This CDR3 is built from 17 residues. Germline V gene lookup returns CDR1 MDHEN and CDR2 SYDVKM.